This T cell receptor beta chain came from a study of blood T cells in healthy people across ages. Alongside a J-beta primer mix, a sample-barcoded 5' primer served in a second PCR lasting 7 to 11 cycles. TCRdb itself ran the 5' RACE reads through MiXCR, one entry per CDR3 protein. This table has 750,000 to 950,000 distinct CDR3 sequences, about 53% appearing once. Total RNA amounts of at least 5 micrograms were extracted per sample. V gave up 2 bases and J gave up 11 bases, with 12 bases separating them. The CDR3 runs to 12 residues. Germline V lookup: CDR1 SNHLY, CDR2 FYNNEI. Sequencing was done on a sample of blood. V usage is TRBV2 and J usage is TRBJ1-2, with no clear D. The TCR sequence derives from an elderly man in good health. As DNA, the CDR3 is TGTGCCAGCAGTGAACGTGGGCGCGGATACACCTTC. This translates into CASSERGRGYTF.